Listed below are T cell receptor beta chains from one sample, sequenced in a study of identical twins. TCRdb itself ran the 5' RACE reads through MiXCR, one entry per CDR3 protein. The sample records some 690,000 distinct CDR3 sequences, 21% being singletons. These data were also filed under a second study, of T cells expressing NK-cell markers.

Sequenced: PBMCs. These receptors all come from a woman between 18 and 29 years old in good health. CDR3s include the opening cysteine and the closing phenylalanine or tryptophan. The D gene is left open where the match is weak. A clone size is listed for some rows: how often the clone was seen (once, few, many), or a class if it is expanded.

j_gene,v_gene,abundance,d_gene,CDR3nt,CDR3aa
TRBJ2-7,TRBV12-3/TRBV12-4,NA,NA,TGTGCCAGCAGTTTTCGTGCCGGGAGAATCAACGAGCAGTACTTC,CASSFRAGRINEQYF
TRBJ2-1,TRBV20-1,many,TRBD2,TGCAGTGCTAGAGTAGCGGGAATCCTCAATGAGCAGTTCTTC,CSARVAGILNEQFF
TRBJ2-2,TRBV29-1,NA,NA,TGCAGCGTCCAGGGTACCACCGGGGAGCTGTTTTTT,CSVQGTTGELFF
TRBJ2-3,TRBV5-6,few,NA,TGTGCCAGCAGCTTGTACAGGGTGCAACATACGCAGTATTTT,CASSLYRVQHTQYF
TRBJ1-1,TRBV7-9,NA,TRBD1,TGTGCCAGCAGCTCCTGGACAGGGAAGAGGACTGAAGCTTTCTTT,CASSSWTGKRTEAFF
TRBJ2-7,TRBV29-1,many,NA,TGCAGCGTTGATAAGGGGACGAGCTCCTACGAGCAGTACTTC,CSVDKGTSSYEQYF
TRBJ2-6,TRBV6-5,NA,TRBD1,TGTGCCAGCAGTTATACCGGGACAGGGCCTTCCCCTGGGGCCAACGTCCTGACTTTC,CASSYTGTGPSPGANVLTF
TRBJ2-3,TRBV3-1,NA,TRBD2,TGTGCCAGCAGCCAAGTCGGACGCGGGACTAGCGGGGTTACTGGGACAGATACGCAGTATTTT,CASSQVGRGTSGVTGTDTQYF
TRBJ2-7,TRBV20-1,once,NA,TGCAGTGCTAGAGTTGGTAGCGGATCCTACGAGCAGTACTTC,CSARVGSGSYEQYF
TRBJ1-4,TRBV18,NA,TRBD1,TGTGCCAGCTCACCACCGATCGCGATGACAGGGATTCGAGAAAAACTGTTTTTT,CASSPPIAMTGIREKLFF
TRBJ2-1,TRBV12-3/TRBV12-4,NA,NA,TGTGCCAGCAGTTTAACTAGCAAGCAGTTCTTC,CASSLTSKQFF
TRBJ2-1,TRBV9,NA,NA,TGTGCCAGCAGCGTAGCTGGGTGGGAGCCGGCCTACAACAATGAGCAGTTCTTC,CASSVAGWEPAYNNEQFF
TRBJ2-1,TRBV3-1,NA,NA,TGTGCCAGCAGCCAAGAATCGGACTACAATGAGCAGTTCTTC,CASSQESDYNEQFF
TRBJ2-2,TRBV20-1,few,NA,TGCAGTGCTAGAGCGGCCAAGATCGGGAACACCGGGGAGCTGTTTTTT,CSARAAKIGNTGELFF
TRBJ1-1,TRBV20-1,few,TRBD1,TGCAGTGCTAGAGGGACAGGAACGAACACTGAAGCTTTCTTT,CSARGTGTNTEAFF
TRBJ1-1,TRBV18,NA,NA,TGTGCCAGCTCACCACCGGCCAGGGCCCGTGCGAACACTGAAGCTTTCTTT,CASSPPARARANTEAFF
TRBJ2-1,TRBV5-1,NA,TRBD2,TGCGCCAGCAGCTCCACTAGCGGGTCCAGCCGGGGTCAGTTCTTC,CASSSTSGSSRGQFF
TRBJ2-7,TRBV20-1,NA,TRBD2,TGCAGTGCTGCTCTAGCGGGAGTAAAGTACGAGCAGTACTTC,CSAALAGVKYEQYF
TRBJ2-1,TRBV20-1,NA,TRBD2,TGCAGTGCTAGACGGGGGGACGATGAGCAGTTCTTC,CSARRGDDEQFF
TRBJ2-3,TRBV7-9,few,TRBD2,TGTGCCGGCCGGGGTGCGGGAGGACACACAGATACGCAGTATTTT,CAGRGAGGHTDTQYF
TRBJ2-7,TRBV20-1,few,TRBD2,TGCAGTGCTAGCGGGGGGGAGTCCTACGAGCAGTACTTC,CSASGGESYEQYF
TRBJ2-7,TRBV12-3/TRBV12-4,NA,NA,TGTGCCAGCAGTTTTAATTATGCCTACGAGCAGTACTTC,CASSFNYAYEQYF
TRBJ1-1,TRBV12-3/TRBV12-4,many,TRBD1,TGTGCCAGCAGTTTAGTTGGGACAGGGGGTTTTACTGAAGCTTTCTTT,CASSLVGTGGFTEAFF
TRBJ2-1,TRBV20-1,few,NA,TGCAGTGCTAGAGACGCAGTCCGCGGGCATGAGCAGTTCTTC,CSARDAVRGHEQFF
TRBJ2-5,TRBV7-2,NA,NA,TGTGCCAGCAGCTCCAGACCCTGGGGGGAGACCCAGTACTTC,CASSSRPWGETQYF
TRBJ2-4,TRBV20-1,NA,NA,TGCAGTGCTAAGGCCCCTATTAACATTCAGTACTTC,CSAKAPINIQYF
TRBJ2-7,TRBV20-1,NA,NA,TGCAGTGGGTGGGAGCCTTTAAGCCCCTACGAGCAGTACTTC,CSGWEPLSPYEQYF
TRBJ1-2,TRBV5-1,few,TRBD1,TGCGCCAGCAGCCCGGGGACAGACCTTACTTATGGCTACACCTTC,CASSPGTDLTYGYTF
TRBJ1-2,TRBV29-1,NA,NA,TGCAGCGCGGACGGCAGGGATGATTGGGGGCGAGAAACTAACTATGGCTACACCTTC,CSADGRDDWGRETNYGYTF
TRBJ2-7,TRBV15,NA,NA,TGTGCCACCAGCAGAGATTGGGGAAGAGAGCAGTACTTC,CATSRDWGREQYF
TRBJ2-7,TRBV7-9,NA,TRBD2,TGTGCCAGCAGCCCGCCCCTAGCGGGGACCCCCTACGAGCAGTACTTC,CASSPPLAGTPYEQYF
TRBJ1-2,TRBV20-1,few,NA,TGCAGTGCTAGACAGGGAAGTGGCTACACCTTC,CSARQGSGYTF
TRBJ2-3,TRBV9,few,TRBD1,TGTGCCAGCAGCGCAACTCAGGGGGTAACGCAGTATTTT,CASSATQGVTQYF
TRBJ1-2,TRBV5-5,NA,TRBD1,TGTGCCAGCAGCCCCTGGACAGGGCCTCTCGATGGCTACACCTTC,CASSPWTGPLDGYTF
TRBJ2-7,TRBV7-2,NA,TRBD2,TGTGCCAGCAGCTTAGCGTTTAGCGGGGTCCCCCTCGAGCAGTACTTC,CASSLAFSGVPLEQYF
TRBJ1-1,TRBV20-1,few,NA,TGCAGTGCTTTACAGGGATCTTGGACTGAAGCTTTCTTT,CSALQGSWTEAFF
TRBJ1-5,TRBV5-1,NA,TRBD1,TGCGCCAGCAGCGGGGGACAGGGCGGTCAGCCCCAGCATTTT,CASSGGQGGQPQHF
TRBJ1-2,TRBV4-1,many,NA,TGCGCCAGCAGCTCCCAGGGACTGGATGGCTACACCTTC,CASSSQGLDGYTF
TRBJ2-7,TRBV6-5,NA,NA,TGTGCCAGCAGTTACCTCCGGGATCCTATTTACGAGCAGTACTTC,CASSYLRDPIYEQYF
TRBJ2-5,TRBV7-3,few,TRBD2,TGTGCCAGCAGCCAGGGACTAGCGGGGCGGCAGACCCAGTACTTC,CASSQGLAGRQTQYF
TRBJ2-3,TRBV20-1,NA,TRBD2,TGCAGACCGGGACTAGGCCCATATACGCAGTATTTT,CRPGLGPYTQYF
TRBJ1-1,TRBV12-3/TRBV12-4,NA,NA,TGTGCCAGCAGTTTATTAAGTACAGCGAACACTGAAGCTTTCTTT,CASSLLSTANTEAFF
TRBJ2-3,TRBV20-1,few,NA,TGCAGTGCTAGAGAATCAGTGGATACGCAGTATTTT,CSARESVDTQYF
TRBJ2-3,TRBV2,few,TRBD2,TGTGCCAGCATGGGACTAGCGGGAGTCAACACAGATACGCAGTATTTT,CASMGLAGVNTDTQYF
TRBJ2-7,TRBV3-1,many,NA,TGTGCCAGCAGCCAAGCGGGTGTGCAGGAGCAGTACTTC,CASSQAGVQEQYF
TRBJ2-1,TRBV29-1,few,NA,TGCAGTTTTCAGATGAGTAATGAGCAGTTCTTC,CSFQMSNEQFF
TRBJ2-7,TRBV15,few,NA,TGTGCCACCAGCAGTAGCACGGGCTACGAGCAGTACTTC,CATSSSTGYEQYF